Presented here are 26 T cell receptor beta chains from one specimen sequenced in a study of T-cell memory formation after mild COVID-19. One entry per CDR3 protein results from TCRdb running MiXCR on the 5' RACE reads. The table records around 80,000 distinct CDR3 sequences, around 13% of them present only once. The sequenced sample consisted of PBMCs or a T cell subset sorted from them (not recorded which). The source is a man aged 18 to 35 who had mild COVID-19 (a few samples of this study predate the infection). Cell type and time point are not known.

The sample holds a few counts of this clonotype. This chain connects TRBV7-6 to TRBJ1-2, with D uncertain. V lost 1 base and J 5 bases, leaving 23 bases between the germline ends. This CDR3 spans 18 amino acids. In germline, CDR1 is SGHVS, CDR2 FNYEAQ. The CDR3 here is CASSLEVLAEPTLYGYTF. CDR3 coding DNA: TGTGCCAGCAGCTTAGAGGTTCTGGCAGAACCGACCCTGTATGGCTACACCTTC.

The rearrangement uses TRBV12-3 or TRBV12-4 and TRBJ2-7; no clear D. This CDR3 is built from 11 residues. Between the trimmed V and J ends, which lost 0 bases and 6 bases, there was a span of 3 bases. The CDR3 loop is CASSLAREQYF. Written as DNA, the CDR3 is TGTGCCAGCAGTTTAGCGCGCGAGCAGTACTTC.

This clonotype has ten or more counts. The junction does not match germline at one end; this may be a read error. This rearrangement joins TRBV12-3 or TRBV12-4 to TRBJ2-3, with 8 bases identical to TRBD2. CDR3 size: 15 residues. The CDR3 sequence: CASTLGLASPDTQYF. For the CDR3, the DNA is TGTGCCAGCACCCTTGGACTAGCAAGCCCGGATACCCAGTATTTT.

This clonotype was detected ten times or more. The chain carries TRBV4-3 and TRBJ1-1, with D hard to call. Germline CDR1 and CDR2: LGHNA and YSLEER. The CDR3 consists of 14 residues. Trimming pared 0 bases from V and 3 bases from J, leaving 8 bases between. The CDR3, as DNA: TGCGCCAGCAGCCAAGATCGTGGGGACACTGAAGCTTTCTTT. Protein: CASSQDRGDTEAFF.

CDR3 sequence reads: CASSQAENYEQYV. The CDR3 nucleotides are TGCGCCAGCAGCCAAGCGGAGAATTACGAGCAGTACGTC. The J gene is TRBJ2-7, the V gene TRBV4-1, with D unresolved. The CDR3 length is 13 residues. The germline V and J ends were trimmed by 1 base and 4 bases, with 8 bases remaining between them. CDR1 and CDR2 from the germline V gene are MGHRA and YSYEKL.

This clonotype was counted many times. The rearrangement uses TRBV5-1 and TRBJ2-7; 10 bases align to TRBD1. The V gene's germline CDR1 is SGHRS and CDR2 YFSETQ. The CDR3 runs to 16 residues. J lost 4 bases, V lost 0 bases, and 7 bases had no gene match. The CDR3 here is CASSLAYRTGGYEQYF. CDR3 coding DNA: TGCGCCAGCAGCTTGGCTTACCGGACAGGGGGATACGAGCAGTACTTC.

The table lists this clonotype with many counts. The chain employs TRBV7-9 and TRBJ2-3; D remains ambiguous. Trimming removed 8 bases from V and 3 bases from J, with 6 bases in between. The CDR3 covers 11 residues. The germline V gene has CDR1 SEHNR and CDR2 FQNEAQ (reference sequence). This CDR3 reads CASRSTDTQYF. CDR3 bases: TGTGCCAGCCGTTCTACAGATACGCAGTATTTT. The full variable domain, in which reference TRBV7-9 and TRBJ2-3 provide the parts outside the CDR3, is DTGVSQNPRHKITKRGQNVTFRCDPISEHNRLYWYRQTLGQGPEFLTYFQNEAQLEKSRLLSDRFSAERPKGSFSTLEIQRTEQGDSAMYLCASRSTDTQYFGPGTRLTVL.

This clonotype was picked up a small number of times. The CDR3 DNA sequence: TGTGCCAGCAGCTTGTATTTCTCTAGCACAGATACGCAGTATTTT. It specifies CASSLYFSSTDTQYF. The chain uses TRBV7-3 and TRBJ2-3, with D hard to call. In germline, CDR1 is SGHTA, CDR2 FQGTGA. This CDR3 is built from 15 residues. Trimming pared 3 bases from V and 0 bases from J, leaving 10 bases between.

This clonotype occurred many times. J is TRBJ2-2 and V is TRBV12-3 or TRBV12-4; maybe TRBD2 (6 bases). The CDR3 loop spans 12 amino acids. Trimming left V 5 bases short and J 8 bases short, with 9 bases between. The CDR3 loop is CASSPGSGELFF. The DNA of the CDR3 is TGTGCCAGCAGTCCCGGGAGTGGGGAGCTGTTTTTT.

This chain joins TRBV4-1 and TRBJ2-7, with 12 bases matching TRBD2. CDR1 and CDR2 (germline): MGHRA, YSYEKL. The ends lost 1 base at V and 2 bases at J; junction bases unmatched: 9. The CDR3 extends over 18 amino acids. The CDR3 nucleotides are TGCGCCAGCAGCCAAGGCCCCCCTCGGACTAGCGGGACCTACGAGCAGTACGTC. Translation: CASSQGPPRTSGTYEQYV.

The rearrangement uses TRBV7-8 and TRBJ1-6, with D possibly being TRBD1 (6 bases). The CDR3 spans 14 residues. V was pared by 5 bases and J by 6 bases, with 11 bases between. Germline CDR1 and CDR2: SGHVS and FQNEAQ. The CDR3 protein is CASSLRGGNSPLHF. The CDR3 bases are TGTGCCAGCAGCCTCCGAGGGGGTAATTCACCCCTCCACTTT.

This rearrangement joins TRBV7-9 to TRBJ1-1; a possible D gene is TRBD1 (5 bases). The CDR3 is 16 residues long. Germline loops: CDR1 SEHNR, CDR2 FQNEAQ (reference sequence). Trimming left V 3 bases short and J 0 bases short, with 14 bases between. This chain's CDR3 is CASSFFVDSLNTEAFF. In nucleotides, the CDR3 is TGTGCCAGCAGCTTTTTCGTAGACAGCCTGAACACTGAAGCTTTCTTT.

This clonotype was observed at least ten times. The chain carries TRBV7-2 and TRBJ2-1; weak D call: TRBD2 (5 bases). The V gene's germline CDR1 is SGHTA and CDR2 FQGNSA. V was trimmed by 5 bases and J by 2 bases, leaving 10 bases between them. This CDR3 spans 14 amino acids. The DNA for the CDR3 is TGTGCCAGCAGCCTTCCGGGGACCTACAATGAGCAGTTCTTC. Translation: CASSLPGTYNEQFF.

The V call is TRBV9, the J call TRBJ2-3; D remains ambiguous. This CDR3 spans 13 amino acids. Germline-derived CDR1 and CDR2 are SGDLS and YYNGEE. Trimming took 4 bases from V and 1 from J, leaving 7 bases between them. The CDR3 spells CASSSWGTDTQYF. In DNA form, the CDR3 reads TGTGCCAGCAGCTCCTGGGGCACAGATACGCAGTATTTT.

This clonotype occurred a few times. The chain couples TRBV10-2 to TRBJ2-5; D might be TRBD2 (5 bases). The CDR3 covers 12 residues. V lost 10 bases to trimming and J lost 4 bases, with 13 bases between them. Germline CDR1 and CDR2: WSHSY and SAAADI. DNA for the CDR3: TGCGCCACCATGTCGGCGGGAGAGACCCAGTACTTC. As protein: CATMSAGETQYF.

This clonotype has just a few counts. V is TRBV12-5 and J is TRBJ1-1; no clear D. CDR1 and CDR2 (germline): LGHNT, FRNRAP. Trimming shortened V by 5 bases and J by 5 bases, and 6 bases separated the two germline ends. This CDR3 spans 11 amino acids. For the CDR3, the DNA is TGTGCTAGTGGTATGGGGACTGAAGCTTTCTTT. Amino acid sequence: CASGMGTEAFF.

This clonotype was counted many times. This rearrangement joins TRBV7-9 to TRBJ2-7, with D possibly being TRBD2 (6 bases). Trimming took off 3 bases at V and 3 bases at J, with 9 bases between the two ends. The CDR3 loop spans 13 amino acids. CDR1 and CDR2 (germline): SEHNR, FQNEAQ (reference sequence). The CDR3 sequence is CASSLEGIYEQYV. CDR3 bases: TGTGCCAGCAGCTTGGAGGGAATCTACGAGCAGTACGTC.

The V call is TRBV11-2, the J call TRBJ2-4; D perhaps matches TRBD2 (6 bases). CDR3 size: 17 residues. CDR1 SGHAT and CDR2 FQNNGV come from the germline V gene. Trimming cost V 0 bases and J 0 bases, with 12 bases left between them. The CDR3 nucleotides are TGTGCCAGCAGCTTAGATCTTCGGGGACTAGCCAAAAACATTCAGTACTTC. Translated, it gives CASSLDLRGLAKNIQYF.

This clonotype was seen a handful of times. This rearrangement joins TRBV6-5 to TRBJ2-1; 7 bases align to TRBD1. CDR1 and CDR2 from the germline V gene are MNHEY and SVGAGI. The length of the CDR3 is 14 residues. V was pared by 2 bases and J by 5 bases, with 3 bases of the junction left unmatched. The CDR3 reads CASSYPGQHNEQFF. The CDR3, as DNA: TGTGCCAGCAGTTACCCGGGACAGCACAATGAGCAGTTCTTC.

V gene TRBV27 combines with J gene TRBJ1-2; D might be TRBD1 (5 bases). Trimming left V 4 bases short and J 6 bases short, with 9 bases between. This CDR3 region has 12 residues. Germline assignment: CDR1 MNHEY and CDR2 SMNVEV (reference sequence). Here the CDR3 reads CASSSGMDGYTF. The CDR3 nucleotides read TGTGCCAGCAGTTCAGGGATGGATGGCTACACCTTC.

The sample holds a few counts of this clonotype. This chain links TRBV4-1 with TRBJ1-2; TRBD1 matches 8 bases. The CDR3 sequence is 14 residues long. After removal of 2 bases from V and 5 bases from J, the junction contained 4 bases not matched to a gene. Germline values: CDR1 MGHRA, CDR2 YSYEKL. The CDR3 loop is CASSQYDRGYGYTF. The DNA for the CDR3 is TGCGCCAGCAGCCAATATGACAGGGGTTATGGCTACACCTTC.

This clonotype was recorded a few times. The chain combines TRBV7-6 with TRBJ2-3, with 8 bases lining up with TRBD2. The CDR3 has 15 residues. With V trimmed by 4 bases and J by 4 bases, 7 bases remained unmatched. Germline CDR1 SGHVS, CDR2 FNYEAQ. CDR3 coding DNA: TGTGCCAGCAGCTACATGGGACTAGTGCCAGATACGCAGTATTTT. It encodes CASSYMGLVPDTQYF. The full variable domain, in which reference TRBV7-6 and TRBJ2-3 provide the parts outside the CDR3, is GAGVSQSPRYKVTKRGQDVALRCDPISGHVSLYWYRQALGQGPEFLTYFNYEAQQDKSGLPNDRFSAERPEGSISTLTIQRTEQRDSAMYRCASSYMGLVPDTQYFGPGTRLTVL.

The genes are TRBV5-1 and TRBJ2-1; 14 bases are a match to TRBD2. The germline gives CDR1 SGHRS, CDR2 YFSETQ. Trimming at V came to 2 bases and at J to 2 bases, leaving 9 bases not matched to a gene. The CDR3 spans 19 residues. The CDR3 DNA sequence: TGCGCCAGCAGCTTCCCGGGACTAGCGGGGGCGTATGCCTACAATGAGCAGTTCTTC. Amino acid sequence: CASSFPGLAGAYAYNEQFF.

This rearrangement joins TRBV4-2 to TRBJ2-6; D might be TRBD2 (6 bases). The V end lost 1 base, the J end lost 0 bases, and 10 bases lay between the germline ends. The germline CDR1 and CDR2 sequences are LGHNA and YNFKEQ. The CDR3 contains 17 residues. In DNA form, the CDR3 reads TGTGCCAGCAGCCAAGTTAGCGGAGACTCTGGGGCCAACGTCCTGACTTTC. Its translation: CASSQVSGDSGANVLTF.

This CDR3 reads CASSQGPGPGYEQYF. CDR3 DNA sequence: TGCGCCAGCAGCCAAGGACCGGGGCCGGGCTATGAGCAGTACTTC. The chain recombines TRBV4-1 with TRBJ2-7; either TRBD1 or TRBD2 may fit D (5 bases each). This CDR3 spans 15 amino acids. CDR1 is MGHRA and CDR2 is YSYEKL in the germline V gene. Trimming took 1 base from V and 7 from J, leaving 17 bases between them.

The CDR3 DNA sequence: TGTGCCAGCAGTTTAAGGGGTCGACAAGAGACCCAGTACTTC. As protein: CASSLRGRQETQYF. V and J are TRBV12-3 or TRBV12-4 and TRBJ2-5; D is possibly TRBD1 (5 bases). V lost 2 bases to trimming and J lost 2 bases, with 9 bases between them. The CDR3 length is 14 residues.